What follows are 19 T cell receptor beta chains derived from one specimen sequenced in a study of T cells after yellow fever vaccination. Via MiXCR, TCRdb re-called the 5' RACE reads, giving one row per CDR3 protein. The sample lists hundreds of thousands of distinct CDR3 sequences, more than 9% occurring once. Sequenced here: PBMCs, sampled on the day of the first yellow fever vaccination. These receptors all stem from a man aged 18 to 29 who received the YFV17D yellow fever vaccine.

This chain joins TRBV3-1 and TRBJ2-4; D remains ambiguous. Per the germline V gene, CDR1 is LGHDT and CDR2 is YNNKEL (reference sequence). The V end was cut by 1 base, the J end by 8 bases, with 18 bases between. The CDR3 consists of 16 residues. This chain's CDR3 is CASSQGLGDRTDIQYF. CDR3 DNA: TGTGCCAGCAGCCAAGGTCTTGGGGATCGAACGGACATTCAGTACTTC.

This clonotype was picked up a small number of times. The J gene is TRBJ2-6, the V gene TRBV7-2; D not resolved. CDR3 size: 17 residues. Trimming took off 8 bases at V and 1 base at J, with 18 bases between the two ends. Germline CDR1 and CDR2: SGHTA and FQGNSA. CDR3 residues: CASSLTAPGSGANVLTF. CDR3 coding DNA: TGTGCCAGCTCCTTGACTGCACCTGGTTCTGGGGCCAACGTCCTGACTTTC. The full variable domain, in which reference TRBV7-2 and TRBJ2-6 provide the parts outside the CDR3, is GAGVSQSPSNKVTEKGKDVELRCDPISGHTALYWYRQSLGQGLEFLIYFQGNSAPDKSGLPSDRFSAERTGGSVSTLTIQRTQQEDSAVYLCASSLTAPGSGANVLTFGAGSRLTVL.

The gene calls are TRBV12-3 or TRBV12-4 and TRBJ2-7, with D perhaps given as TRBD1 or TRBD2 (7 bases each). V lost 1 base and J 3 bases, leaving 19 bases between the germline ends. CDR3 size: 17 residues. The DNA for the CDR3 is TGTGCCAGCAGTTTAGGGTTGGGGGGGACAGCAGACTACGAGCAGTACGTC. Its translation is CASSLGLGGTADYEQYV.

The chain couples TRBV7-2 to TRBJ1-2; 7 bases line up with TRBD1. The CDR3 is 14 amino acids. Unmatched junction bases numbered 6, after V lost 5 bases and J lost 3 bases. Germline assignment: CDR1 SGHTA and CDR2 FQGNSA. CDR3: CASSPRQGYYGYTF. The DNA of the CDR3 is TGTGCCAGCAGCCCAAGACAGGGTTACTATGGCTACACCTTC.

The sample holds a few counts of this clonotype. Here the CDR3 reads CASSLDSHHYNEQFF. CDR3 coding DNA: TGTGCCAGCAGCTTAGACTCGCACCACTACAATGAGCAGTTCTTC. The chain uses TRBV7-9 and TRBJ2-1; D not certain. V lost 1 base and J lost 3, with 10 bases in between. This CDR3 has 15 residues. Germline V CDR1 and CDR2: SEHNR, FQNEAQ (reference sequence).

J is TRBJ2-3 and V is TRBV5-6; D call uncertain. The CDR3 has 13 amino acids. Germline V lookup: CDR1 SGHDT, CDR2 YYEEEE. Trimming removed 4 bases at V and 2 bases at J, with 8 bases between. CDR3: CASSIQFTDTQYF. Here the CDR3 DNA reads TGTGCCAGCAGCATCCAATTCACAGATACGCAGTATTTT.

This clonotype was counted only a few times. The V and J genes are TRBV7-2 and TRBJ2-7; D is ambiguous. The CDR3 contains 14 residues. Germline V gene data show CDR1 as SGHTA and CDR2 as FQGNSA. V lost 3 bases and J lost 3, with 12 bases in between. The CDR3 DNA follows: TGTGCCAGCAGCTTTTCGCTTTCTCTCTACGAGCAGTACTTC. Translating it yields CASSFSLSLYEQYF.

The chain recombines TRBV6-1 with TRBJ1-1, with D uncertain. Trimming left V 4 bases short and J 4 bases short, with 13 bases between. Germline lookup yields CDR1 MNHNS and CDR2 SASEGT. CDR3 length: 14 amino acids. The DNA for the CDR3 is TGTGCCAGCAGTGGACGCAACCCCACCACTGAAGCTTTCTTT. Protein product: CASSGRNPTTEAFF.

The chain employs TRBV15 and TRBJ1-6, with TRBD1 identical over 7 bases. Trimming took 5 bases from V and 8 from J; bases not matched to a gene: 6. The CDR3 loop spans 14 amino acids. Germline V CDR1 and CDR2: LNHNV, YYDKDF (reference sequence). CDR3 DNA sequence: TGTGCCACCAGCCCCCCCAGGGGGGATTCACCCCTCCACTTT. Its protein product is CATSPPRGDSPLHF.

The genes are TRBV18 and TRBJ2-5, with D tentatively TRBD2 (5 bases). This CDR3 contains 16 residues. Trimming pared 5 bases from V and 2 bases from J, leaving 18 bases between. CDR1 is KGHSH, CDR2 LQKENI, per germline. The CDR3: CASSGSGRQEQETQYF. The CDR3 nucleotides read TGTGCCAGCTCAGGGAGCGGCAGGCAGGAGCAAGAGACCCAGTACTTC.

The chain has TRBV11-2 and TRBJ2-1; D possibly corresponds to TRBD2 (5 bases). The V end was cut by 8 bases, the J end by 5 bases, with 13 bases between. Germline CDR1 and CDR2: SGHAT and FQNNGV. This CDR3 contains 13 residues. The CDR3 loop reads CASLRGSNNEQFF. CDR3 coding DNA: TGTGCCAGCCTCCGGGGTAGCAACAATGAGCAGTTCTTC.

This clonotype was detected only a few times. The chain is built from TRBV5-6 and TRBJ2-7; no clear D gene. CDR1 and CDR2 from the germline V gene are SGHDT and YYEEEE. The CDR3 has 12 amino acids. V lost 4 bases to trimming and J lost 5 bases, with 10 bases between them. CDR3 bases: TGTGCCAGCAGCCTGAGGACGGACGAGCAGTACGTC. Protein sequence: CASSLRTDEQYV.

To note about this clonotype: Compared with germline, one end of the junction differs, possibly owing to a read error. This chain joins TRBV7-8 and TRBJ2-7; the match to TRBD1 covers 8 bases. Germline V lookup: CDR1 SGHVS, CDR2 FQNEAQ. The CDR3 runs 14 residues. This CDR3 is CASSSRQGSINPQF. CDR3 in DNA: TGTGCCAGCAGCTCGCGACAGGGGTCAATAAACCCCCAGTTC.

This clonotype was detected ten times or more. This chain's CDR3 is CSVLGRPNYGYTF. For the CDR3, the DNA is TGCAGCGTTCTGGGACGGCCCAACTATGGCTACACCTTC. The chain combines TRBV29-1 with TRBJ1-2; weak D call: TRBD1 (5 bases). The CDR3 runs to 13 residues. With 5 bases removed from V and 2 bases from J, the gap between germline ends came to 12 bases. CDR1 is SQVTM, CDR2 ANQGSEA, per germline.

J is TRBJ2-5 and V is TRBV5-1, with unresolved D. Germline V lookup: CDR1 SGHRS, CDR2 YFSETQ. The CDR3 covers 12 residues. Trimming pared 4 bases from V and 3 bases from J, leaving 7 bases between. The CDR3, as DNA: TGCGCCAGCAGCGCTCAGAAAGAGACCCAGTACTTC. Amino acids: CASSAQKETQYF.

This rearrangement joins TRBV5-1 to TRBJ2-5; no clear D gene. The CDR3 has 14 residues. CDR1 and CDR2 (germline): SGHRS, YFSETQ. V lost 0 bases, J lost 3 bases, and 9 bases lay in between. The CDR3 DNA reads TGCGCCAGCAGCTTGGTCAGTGTTAAAGAGACCCAGTACTTC. This codes for CASSLVSVKETQYF. Complete variable domain (other parts from reference TRBV5-1 and TRBJ2-5): KAGVTQTPRYLIKTRGQQVTLSCSPISGHRSVSWYQQTPGQGLQFLFEYFSETQRNKGNFPGRFSGRQFSNSRSEMNVSTLELGDSALYLCASSLVSVKETQYFGPGTRLLVL.

This clonotype turned up a few times. The gene calls are TRBV29-1 and TRBJ1-1, with a tentative D call TRBD1 (6 bases). There are 12 residues in the CDR3. Trimming removed 4 bases from V and 5 bases from J, with 11 bases in between. Germline values: CDR1 SQVTM, CDR2 ANQGSEA. Here the CDR3 DNA reads TGCAGCGTTGGGGGGGGGCGTACTGAAGCTTTCTTT. This translates into CSVGGGRTEAFF.

J is TRBJ1-1 and V is TRBV12-3 or TRBV12-4; TRBD1 aligns across 11 bases. The V and J ends lost 5 bases and 11 bases, in that order; junction bases with no gene match: 13. The CDR3 is 15 residues long. DNA of the CDR3: TGTGCCAGCAGTCTGCGCGGACAGGGGGCGCGTAAGGCTTTCTTT. The encoded protein is CASSLRGQGARKAFF.

The gene calls are TRBV23-1 and TRBJ2-3; D call uncertain. TRBV23-1 qualifies as an ORF whose function is uncertain. Between the trimmed V and J ends, which lost 1 base and 4 bases, there was a span of 9 bases. The CDR3 consists of 14 residues. The chain's CDR3 is CASSQYRVSDTQYF. The DNA of the CDR3 is TGCGCCAGCAGTCAATACAGAGTGTCAGATACGCAGTATTTT.